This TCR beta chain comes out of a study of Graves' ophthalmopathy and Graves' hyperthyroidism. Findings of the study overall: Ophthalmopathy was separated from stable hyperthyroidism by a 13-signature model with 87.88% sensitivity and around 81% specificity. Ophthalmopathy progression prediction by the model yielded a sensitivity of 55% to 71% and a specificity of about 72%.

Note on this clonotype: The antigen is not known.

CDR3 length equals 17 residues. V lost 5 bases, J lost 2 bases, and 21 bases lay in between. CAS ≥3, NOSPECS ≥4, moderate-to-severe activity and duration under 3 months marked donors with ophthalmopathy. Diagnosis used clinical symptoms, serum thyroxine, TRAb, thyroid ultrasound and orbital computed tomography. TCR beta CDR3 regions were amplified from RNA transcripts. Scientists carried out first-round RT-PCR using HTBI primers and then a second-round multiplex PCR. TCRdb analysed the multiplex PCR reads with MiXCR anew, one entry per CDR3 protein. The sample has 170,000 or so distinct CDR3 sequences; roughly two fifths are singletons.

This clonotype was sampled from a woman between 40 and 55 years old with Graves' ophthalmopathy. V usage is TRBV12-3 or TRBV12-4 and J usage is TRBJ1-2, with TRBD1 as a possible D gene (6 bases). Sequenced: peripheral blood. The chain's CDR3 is CASSLLPPSRGNYGYTF. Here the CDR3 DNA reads TGTGCCAGCAGTCTGCTACCCCCTTCCAGGGGAAACTATGGCTACACCTTC.